This TCR beta chain stems from a study of early T cells in non-severe SARS-CoV-2 infection (dated by TCRdb to about 2021). The study in broad terms: Because TCR sequencing relied on bulk RNA taken from unsorted whole blood, pairing of alpha and beta chains was not possible. Here is what the overall study found, with its caveats: VDJdb matching was skewed toward anti-spike CD8 responses and likely underestimated virus-specific expansions by missing private and CD4 specificities.

A few counts support this clonotype. Which antigen it targets is not known. Base qualities were left out, and no much larger clone turns up one base away. Library construction relied on 5' RACE. The instrument given in TCRdb is NextSeq 500. In the TCR library protocol, unique molecular identifiers were attached to individual cDNA molecules to correct for PCR bias and sequencing error. Both TCR alpha and beta chains were sequenced, and tight co-correlation was observed between alpha and beta sequence abundances in each sample. Under the source paper's analysis protocol: V gene, J gene and CDR3 annotation of TCR sequences was performed with Decombinator V4. TCRs were defined as expanded if a significant change between any two time points was detected under a Poisson model with p below 0.0001. TCR abundances were normalised to the total number of TCRs sequenced per sample and expressed as counts per million. MAIT TCRs were defined by TRAV1-2 paired with TRAJ12, TRAJ20 or TRAJ33, and iNKT TCRs by TRAV10 paired with TRAJ18. VDJdb, accessed 1 November 2021, was searched for CMV, EBV and SARS-CoV-2 annotated TCRs, with TCRs annotated for multiple antigens excluded. TCRdb cleaned the public reads at Q25 with fastp, built clones with MiXCR and kept in-frame beta chains. One record per CDR3 amino acid sequence lists the most common genes and DNA. TCRdb, not the authors, supplied the V and J calls. Counted in this sample were about 71,000 distinct CDR3 sequences; around 12% of them appeared once. 2.7% of the sample rests with the top ten.

A case-control design nested within a healthcare worker cohort in London, UK, was used, with weekly nasopharyngeal swab PCR tests and blood sampling performed. Healthcare workers were recruited between 23 and 31 March 2020, during the week of the UK lockdown, and were followed weekly for up to about 16 weeks. Reading the germline V gene (reference sequence) gives CDR1 MNHNY and CDR2 SVGAGI. After removal of 6 bases from V and 7 bases from J, the junction retains 8 bases not matched to a gene. The CDR3 numbers 14 residues from cysteine through phenylalanine. CDR3 DNA only is kept here, 42 bases in frame from base 1.

The chain links TRBV6-6 with TRBJ2-2; 7 bases in the junction line up with TRBD1. The sample was whole blood, taken at baseline. The sequence derives from an adult who was a healthcare worker with PCR-confirmed SARS-CoV-2 infection or an uninfected control (not recorded which). The CDR3 in this case is CASRRQGDVGELFF. The DNA sequence follows: TGTGCCAGCAGGCGTCAGGGGGATGTCGGGGAGCTGTTTTTT.